Reported below is one T cell receptor beta chain. At one end the junction does not follow the germline gene, possibly because of a read error. Using immunoSEQ multiplex PCR, the repertoire was profiled, and TCRdb retains in-frame clones only, with some absent. The repertoire holds 200,000 to 250,000 clones, with 80% to 90% as singletons. The data belong to a study of blood T cell repertoires in COVID-19. Germline V gives CDR1 SGHRS, CDR2 YFSETQ. The CDR3 length is 15 residues. The chain couples TRBV5-1 to TRBJ2-1, with 14 bases matching TRBD2. This clonotype was sampled from a woman between 25 and 40 years old who had been exposed to COVID-19. What was sequenced was PBMCs or T cells enriched from blood (not recorded which). The CDR3 reads CASSPGQGLAGVGVF. CDR3 sequence (DNA): TGCGCCAGCAGCCCTGGACAGGGACTAGCGGGAGTCGGGGTCTTC.